What follows are 4 T cell receptor beta chains derived from one specimen sequenced in a study of OX40 agonist ivuxolimab in advanced cancers. TCRdb's copy holds only in-frame clones and misses some; the assay was immunoSEQ multiplex PCR. Here the sample spans tens of thousands of clones, less than 90% being singletons. Sequencing used CD4+ or CD8+ T cells sorted from blood, obtained in a trial of the OX40 agonist ivuxolimab. These receptors all stem from an adult with an advanced solid tumor such as melanoma, head and neck, liver or kidney cancer.

This clone was counted once. The chain couples TRBV11-2 to TRBJ2-5, with D hard to call. This CDR3 region has 14 residues. Germline CDR1 and CDR2: SGHAT and FQNNGV. Between the trimmed V and J ends, which lost 3 bases and 3 bases, there was a span of 11 bases. The CDR3 region is CASSFPPTEETQYF. CDR3 sequence (DNA): TGTGCCAGCAGCTTCCCCCCGACGGAAGAGACCCAGTACTTC.

In its sample, this clone was seen a few times. The chain combines TRBV27 with TRBJ2-7, with 12 bases fitting TRBD2. CDR1 MNHEY and CDR2 SMNVEV come from the germline V gene (reference sequence). With 6 bases clipped from V and 7 bases from J, the junction kept 10 bases outside the gene matches. CDR3 size: 15 residues. The CDR3 sequence: CASRKASGGVGEQYF. In nucleotides, the CDR3 is TGTGCCAGCAGGAAGGCTAGCGGGGGGGTAGGTGAGCAGTACTTC.

In nucleotides, the CDR3 is TGTGCCTGGGCCGGGACGGTGAACACTGAAGCTTTCTTT. It yields the protein CAWAGTVNTEAFF. V gene TRBV30 combines with J gene TRBJ1-1; D possibly corresponds to TRBD1 (5 bases). Germline lookup yields CDR1 GTSNPN and CDR2 SVGIG (reference sequence). The CDR3 consists of 13 residues. V shed 5 bases and J shed 0 bases, with 10 bases lying between them. The variable domain in full, with the rest retrieved from reference TRBV30 and TRBJ1-1, is SQTIHQWPATLVQPVGSPLSLECTVEGTSNPNLYWYRQAAGRGLQLLFYSVGIGQISSEVPQNLSASRPQDRQFILSSKKLLLSDSGFYLCAWAGTVNTEAFFGQGTRLTVV.

The genes are TRBV11-1 and TRBJ2-4, with D maybe TRBD2 (6 bases). Trimming took off 5 bases at V and 2 bases at J, with 13 bases between the two ends. This CDR3 comprises 15 residues. Germline V lookup: CDR1 SGHAT, CDR2 FQDESV (reference sequence). The CDR3 spells CASSPPGATKNIQYF. In DNA form, the CDR3 reads TGTGCCAGCAGCCCCCCGGGAGCGACCAAAAACATTCAGTACTTC.